These T cell receptor beta chains were read from a single sample in a study of cytomegalovirus exposure and HLA in healthy donors. This table comes from immunoSEQ multiplex PCR, and its TCRdb copy is limited to in-frame clones, with some not included. The repertoire has a few hundred thousand clones, roughly two thirds of them found once; the top ten carry approximately 2.3%. Source material: PBMCs. These receptors all come from a female donor in good health and CMV-seronegative. Both conserved end residues are part of each CDR3. Clone size, where shown, is once, few, many, or a class for clones that have expanded.

clone_size | v_call | cdr3_aa
. | TRBV5-1 | CASSPSPAGMGNEKLFF
. | TRBV19 | CASSRQGNIQYF
. | TRBV23-1 | CASSHPLEGTNEKLFF
. | TRBV6-5 | CASISTTTPYGYTF
few | TRBV2 | CASQDGTYEQYF
. | TRBV4-1 | CASSLKWPAGVGEQYF
. | TRBV7-9 | CASSLRSQGAYEQYF
. | TRBV9 | CASSVDRGNAEQFF
. | TRBV5-1 | CASSPQGASGADVLTF
. | TRBV28 | CATSWDTYNYGYTF